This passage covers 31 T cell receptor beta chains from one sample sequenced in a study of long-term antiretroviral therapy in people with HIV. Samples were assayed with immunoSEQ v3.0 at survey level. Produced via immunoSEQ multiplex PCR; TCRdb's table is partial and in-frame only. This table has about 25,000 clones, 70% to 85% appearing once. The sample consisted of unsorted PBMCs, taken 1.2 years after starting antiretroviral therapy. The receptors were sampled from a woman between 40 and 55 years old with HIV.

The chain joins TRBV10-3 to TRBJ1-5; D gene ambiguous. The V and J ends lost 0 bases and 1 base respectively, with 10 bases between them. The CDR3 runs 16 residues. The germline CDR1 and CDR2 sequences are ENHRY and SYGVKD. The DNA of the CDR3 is TGTGCCATCAGTGAGTCGGCGGAAACCAGCAATCAGCCCCAGCATTTT. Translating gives CAISESAETSNQPQHF.

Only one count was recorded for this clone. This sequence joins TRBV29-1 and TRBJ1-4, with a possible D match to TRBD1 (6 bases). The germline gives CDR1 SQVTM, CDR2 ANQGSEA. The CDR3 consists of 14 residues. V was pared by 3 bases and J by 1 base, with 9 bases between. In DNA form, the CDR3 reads TGCAGCGTTGAGGGCAGGGGAACTAATGAAAAACTGTTTTTT. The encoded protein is CSVEGRGTNEKLFF.

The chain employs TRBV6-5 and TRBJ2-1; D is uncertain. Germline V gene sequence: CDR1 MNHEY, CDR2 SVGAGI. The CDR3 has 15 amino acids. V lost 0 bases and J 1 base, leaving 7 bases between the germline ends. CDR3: CASSYSGFSYNEQFF. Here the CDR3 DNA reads TGTGCCAGCAGTTACTCCGGATTTTCCTACAATGAGCAGTTCTTC.

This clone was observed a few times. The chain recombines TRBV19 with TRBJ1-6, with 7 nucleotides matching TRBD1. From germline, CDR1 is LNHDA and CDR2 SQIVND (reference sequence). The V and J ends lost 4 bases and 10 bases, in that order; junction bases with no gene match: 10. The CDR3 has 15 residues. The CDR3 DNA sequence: TGTGCCAGTAGTAGCGGGGGACAGCGAGGGTCACCCCTCCACTTT. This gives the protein CASSSGGQRGSPLHF.

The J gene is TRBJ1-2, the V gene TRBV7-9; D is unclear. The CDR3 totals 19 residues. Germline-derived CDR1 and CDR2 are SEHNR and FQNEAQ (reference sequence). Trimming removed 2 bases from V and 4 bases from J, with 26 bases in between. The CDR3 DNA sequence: TGTGCCAGCAGCTTAAGAGGGCCCTTTACTGCGGACTACCTCTATGGCTACACCTTC. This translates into CASSLRGPFTADYLYGYTF.

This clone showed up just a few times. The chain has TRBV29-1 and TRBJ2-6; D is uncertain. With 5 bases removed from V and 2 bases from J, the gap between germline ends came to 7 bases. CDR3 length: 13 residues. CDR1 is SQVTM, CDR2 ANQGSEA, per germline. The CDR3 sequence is CSVRTAGANVLTF. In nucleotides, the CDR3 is TGCAGCGTTCGGACGGCTGGGGCCAACGTCCTGACTTTC.

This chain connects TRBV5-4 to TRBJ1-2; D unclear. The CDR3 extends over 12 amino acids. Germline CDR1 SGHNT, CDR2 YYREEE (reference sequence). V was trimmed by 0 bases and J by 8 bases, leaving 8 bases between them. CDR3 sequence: CASSLDRRGYTF. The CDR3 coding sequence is TGTGCCAGCAGCTTGGACCGGAGGGGCTACACCTTC.

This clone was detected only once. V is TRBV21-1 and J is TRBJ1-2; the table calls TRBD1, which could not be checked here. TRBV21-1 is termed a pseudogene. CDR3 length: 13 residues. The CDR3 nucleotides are TGTGCCAGCAGACTCCGACAGTCCTATGGCTACACCTTC. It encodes CASRLRQSYGYTF.

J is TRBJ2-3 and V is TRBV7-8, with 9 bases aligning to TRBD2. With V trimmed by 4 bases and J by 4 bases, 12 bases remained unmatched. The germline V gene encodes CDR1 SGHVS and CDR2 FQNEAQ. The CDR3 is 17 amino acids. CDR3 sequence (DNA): TGTGCCAGCAGCTCCCATCAGGGCGGGGGGGCAGCAGATACGCAGTATTTT. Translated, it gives CASSSHQGGGAADTQYF.

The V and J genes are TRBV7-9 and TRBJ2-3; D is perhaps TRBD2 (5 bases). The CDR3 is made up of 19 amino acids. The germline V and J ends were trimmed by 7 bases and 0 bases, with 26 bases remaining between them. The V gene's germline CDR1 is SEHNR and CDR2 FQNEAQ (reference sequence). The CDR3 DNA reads TGTGCCAGCATCAGTACAGTGACCCGTCTTGGCGGGAGCACAGATACGCAGTATTTT. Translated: CASISTVTRLGGSTDTQYF.

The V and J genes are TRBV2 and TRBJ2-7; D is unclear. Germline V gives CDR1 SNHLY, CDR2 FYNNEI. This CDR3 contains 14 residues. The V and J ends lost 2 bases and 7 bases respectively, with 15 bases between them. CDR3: CASSEWRVVGEQYF. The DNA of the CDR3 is TGTGCCAGCAGTGAATGGCGAGTGGTAGGAGAGCAGTACTTC.

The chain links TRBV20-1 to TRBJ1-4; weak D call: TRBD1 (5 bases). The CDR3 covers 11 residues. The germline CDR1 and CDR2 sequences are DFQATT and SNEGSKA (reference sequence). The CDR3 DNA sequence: TGCAGACCCAGGGAGGAGGAAAAACTGTTTTTT. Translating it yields CRPREEEKLFF.

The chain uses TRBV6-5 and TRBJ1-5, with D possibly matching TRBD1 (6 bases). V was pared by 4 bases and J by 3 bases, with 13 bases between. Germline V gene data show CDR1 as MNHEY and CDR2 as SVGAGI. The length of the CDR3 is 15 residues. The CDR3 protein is CASSLQGLNNQPQHF. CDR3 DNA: TGTGCCAGCAGTTTACAGGGTCTGAACAATCAGCCCCAGCATTTT.

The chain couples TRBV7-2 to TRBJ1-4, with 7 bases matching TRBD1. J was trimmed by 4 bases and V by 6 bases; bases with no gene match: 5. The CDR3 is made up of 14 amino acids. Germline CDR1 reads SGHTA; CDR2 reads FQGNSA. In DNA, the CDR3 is TGTGCCAGCAGGTTGGGACAGCATAATGAAAAACTGTTTTTT. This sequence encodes CASRLGQHNEKLFF. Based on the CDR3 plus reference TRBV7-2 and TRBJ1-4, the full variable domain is GAGVSQSPSNKVTEKGKDVELRCDPISGHTALYWYRQSLGQGLEFLIYFQGNSAPDKSGLPSDRFSAERTGGSVSTLTIQRTQQEDSAVYLCASRLGQHNEKLFFGSGTQLSVL.

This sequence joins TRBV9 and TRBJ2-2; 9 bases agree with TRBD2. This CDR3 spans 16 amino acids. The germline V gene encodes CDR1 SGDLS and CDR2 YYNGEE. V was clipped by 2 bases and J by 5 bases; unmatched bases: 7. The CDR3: CASSVSGGRVTGELFF. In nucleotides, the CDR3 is TGTGCCAGCAGCGTTTCTGGCGGGAGGGTAACCGGGGAGCTGTTTTTT.

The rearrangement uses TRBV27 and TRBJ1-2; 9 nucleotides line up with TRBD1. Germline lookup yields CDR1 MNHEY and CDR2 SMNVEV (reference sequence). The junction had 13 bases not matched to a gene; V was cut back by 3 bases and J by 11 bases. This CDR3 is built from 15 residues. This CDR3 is CASSLGQGYRLGYTF. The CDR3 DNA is TGTGCCAGCAGTTTGGGACAGGGTTATCGATTGGGGTACACCTTC.

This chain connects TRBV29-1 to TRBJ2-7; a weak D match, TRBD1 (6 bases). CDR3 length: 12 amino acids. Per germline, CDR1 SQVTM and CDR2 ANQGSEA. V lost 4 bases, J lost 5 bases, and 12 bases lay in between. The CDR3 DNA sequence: TGCAGCGTTGCAATCAAGGGGGACGAGCAGTACTTC. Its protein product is CSVAIKGDEQYF.

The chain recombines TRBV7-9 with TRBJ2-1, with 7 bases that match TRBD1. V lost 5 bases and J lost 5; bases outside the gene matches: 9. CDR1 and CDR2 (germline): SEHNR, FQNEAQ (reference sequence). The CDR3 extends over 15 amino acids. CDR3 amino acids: CASSITGAADNEQFF. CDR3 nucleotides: TGTGCCAGCAGCATCACAGGGGCCGCCGACAATGAGCAGTTCTTC.

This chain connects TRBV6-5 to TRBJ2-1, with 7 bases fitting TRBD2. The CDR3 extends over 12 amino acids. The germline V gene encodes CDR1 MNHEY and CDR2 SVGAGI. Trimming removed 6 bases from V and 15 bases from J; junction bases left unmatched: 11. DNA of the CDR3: TGTGCCAGCAGCTCAAGGACTAGTGAGTGGTTCTTC. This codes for CASSSRTSEWFF.

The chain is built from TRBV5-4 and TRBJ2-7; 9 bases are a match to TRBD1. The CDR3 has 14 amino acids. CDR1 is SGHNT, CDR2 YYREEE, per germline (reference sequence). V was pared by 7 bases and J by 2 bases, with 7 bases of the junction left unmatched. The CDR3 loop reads CASRRDRATYEQYF. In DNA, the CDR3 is TGTGCCAGCCGGAGGGACAGGGCCACCTACGAGCAGTACTTC.

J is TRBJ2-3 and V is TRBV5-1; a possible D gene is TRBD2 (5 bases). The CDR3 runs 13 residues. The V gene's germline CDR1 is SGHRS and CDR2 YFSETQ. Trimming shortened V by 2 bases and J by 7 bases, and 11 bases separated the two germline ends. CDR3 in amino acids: CASSFEGPNTQYF. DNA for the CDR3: TGCGCCAGCAGCTTCGAGGGCCCGAATACGCAGTATTTT.

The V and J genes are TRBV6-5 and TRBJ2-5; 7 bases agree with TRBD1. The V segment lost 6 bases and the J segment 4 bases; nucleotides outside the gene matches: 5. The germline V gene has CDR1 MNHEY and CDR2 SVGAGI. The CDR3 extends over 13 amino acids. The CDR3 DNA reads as TGTGCCAGCAGCCAAACAGGGGCAGAGACCCAGTACTTC. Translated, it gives CASSQTGAETQYF.

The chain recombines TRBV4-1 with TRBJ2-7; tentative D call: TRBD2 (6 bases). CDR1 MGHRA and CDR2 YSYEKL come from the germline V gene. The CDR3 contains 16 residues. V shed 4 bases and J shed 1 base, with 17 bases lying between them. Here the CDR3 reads CASSRLGLVPSYEQYF. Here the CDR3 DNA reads TGCGCCAGCAGCCGATTGGGACTTGTTCCATCCTACGAGCAGTACTTC.

The CDR3 region has the DNA TGTGCCAGCAGCCAGACTAGGGAGGGGGAGCAGTACTTC. Its translation is CASSQTREGEQYF. V usage is TRBV9 and J usage is TRBJ2-7, with 7 positions matching TRBD2. The CDR3 extends over 13 amino acids. Trimming cost V 4 bases and J 7 bases; bases outside gene matches: 8. Germline-derived CDR1 and CDR2 are SGDLS and YYNGEE.

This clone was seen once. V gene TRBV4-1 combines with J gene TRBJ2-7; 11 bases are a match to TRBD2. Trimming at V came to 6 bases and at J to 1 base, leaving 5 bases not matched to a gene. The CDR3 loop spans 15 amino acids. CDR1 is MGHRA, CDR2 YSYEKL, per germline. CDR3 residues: CASSPLAGGSYEQYF. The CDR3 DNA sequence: TGCGCCAGCAGTCCTCTAGCGGGGGGATCCTACGAGCAGTACTTC.

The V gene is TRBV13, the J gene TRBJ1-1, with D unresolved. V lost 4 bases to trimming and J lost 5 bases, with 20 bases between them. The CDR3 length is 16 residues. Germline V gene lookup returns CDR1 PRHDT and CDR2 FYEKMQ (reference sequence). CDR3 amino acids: CASSSSTATDWTEAFF. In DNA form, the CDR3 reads TGTGCCAGCAGCTCATCGACGGCTACGGATTGGACTGAAGCTTTCTTT.

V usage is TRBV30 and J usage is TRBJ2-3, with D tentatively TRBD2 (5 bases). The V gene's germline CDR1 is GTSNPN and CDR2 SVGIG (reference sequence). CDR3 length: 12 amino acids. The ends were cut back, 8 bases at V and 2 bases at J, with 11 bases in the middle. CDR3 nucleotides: TGTGCCGGCAGCGGTGTCACAGATACGCAGTATTTT. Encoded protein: CAGSGVTDTQYF. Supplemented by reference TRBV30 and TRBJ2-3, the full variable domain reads SQTIHQWPATLVQPVGSPLSLECTVEGTSNPNLYWYRQAAGRGLQLLFYSVGIGQISSEVPQNLSASRPQDRQFILSSKKLLLSDSGFYLCAGSGVTDTQYFGPGTRLTVL.

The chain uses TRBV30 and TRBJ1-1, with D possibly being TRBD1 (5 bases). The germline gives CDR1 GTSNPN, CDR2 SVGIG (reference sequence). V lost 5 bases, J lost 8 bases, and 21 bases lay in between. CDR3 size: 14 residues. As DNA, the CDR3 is TGTGCCTGGGGGGACGGGCCAACAGGTTCCGAAGCTTTCTTT. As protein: CAWGDGPTGSEAFF. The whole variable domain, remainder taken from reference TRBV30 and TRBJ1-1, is SQTIHQWPATLVQPVGSPLSLECTVEGTSNPNLYWYRQAAGRGLQLLFYSVGIGQISSEVPQNLSASRPQDRQFILSSKKLLLSDSGFYLCAWGDGPTGSEAFFGQGTRLTVV.

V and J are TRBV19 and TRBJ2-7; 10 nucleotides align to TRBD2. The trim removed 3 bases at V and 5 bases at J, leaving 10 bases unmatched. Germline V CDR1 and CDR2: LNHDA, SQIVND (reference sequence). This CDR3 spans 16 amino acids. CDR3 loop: CASSMEGLARGHEQYF. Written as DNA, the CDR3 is TGTGCCAGTAGTATGGAGGGACTAGCGAGGGGCCACGAGCAGTACTTC.

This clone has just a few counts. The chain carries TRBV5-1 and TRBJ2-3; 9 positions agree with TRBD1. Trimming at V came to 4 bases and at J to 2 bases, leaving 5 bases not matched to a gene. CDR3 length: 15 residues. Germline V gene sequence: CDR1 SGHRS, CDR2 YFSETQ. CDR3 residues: CASSTTGGYTDTQYF. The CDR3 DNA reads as TGCGCCAGCAGCACGACAGGGGGGTACACAGATACGCAGTATTTT. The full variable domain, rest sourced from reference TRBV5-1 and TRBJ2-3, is KAGVTQTPRYLIKTRGQQVTLSCSPISGHRSVSWYQQTPGQGLQFLFEYFSETQRNKGNFPGRFSGRQFSNSRSEMNVSTLELGDSALYLCASSTTGGYTDTQYFGPGTRLTVL.

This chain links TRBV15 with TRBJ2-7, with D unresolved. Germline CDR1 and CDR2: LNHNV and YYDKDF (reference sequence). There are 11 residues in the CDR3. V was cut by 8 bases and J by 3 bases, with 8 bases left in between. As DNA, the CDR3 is TGTGCCACCTCCCTAGGCTACGAGCAGTACTTC. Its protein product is CATSLGYEQYF. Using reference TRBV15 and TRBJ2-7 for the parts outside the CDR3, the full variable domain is DAMVIQNPRYQVTQFGKPVTLSCSQTLNHNVMYWYQQKSSQAPKLLFHYYDKDFNNEADTPDNFQSRRPNTSFCFLDIRSPGLGDTAMYLCATSLGYEQYFGPGTRLTVT.